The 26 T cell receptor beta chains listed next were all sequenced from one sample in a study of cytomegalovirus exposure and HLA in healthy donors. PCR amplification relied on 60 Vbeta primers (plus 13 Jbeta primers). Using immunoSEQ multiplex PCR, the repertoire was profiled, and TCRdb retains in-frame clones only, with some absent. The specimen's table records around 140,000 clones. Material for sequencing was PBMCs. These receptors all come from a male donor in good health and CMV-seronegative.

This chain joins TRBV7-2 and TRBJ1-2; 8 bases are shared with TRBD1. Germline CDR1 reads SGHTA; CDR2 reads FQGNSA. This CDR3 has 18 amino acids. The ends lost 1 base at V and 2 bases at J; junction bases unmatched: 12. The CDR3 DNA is TGTGCCAGCAGCTTAGTCGGGTTTGGGCAGGGGGCCAACTATGGCTACACCTTC. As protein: CASSLVGFGQGANYGYTF.

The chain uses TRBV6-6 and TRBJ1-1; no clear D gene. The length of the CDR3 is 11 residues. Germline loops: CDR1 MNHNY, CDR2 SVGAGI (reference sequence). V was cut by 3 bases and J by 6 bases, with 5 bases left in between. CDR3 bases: TGTGCCAGCAGTTATCTCGCTGAAGCTTTCTTT. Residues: CASSYLAEAFF.

CDR3 nucleotide sequence: TGCGCCAGCAGCTTACCGGGACAGGGGGCCGAAGATACGCAGTATTTT. Its protein is CASSLPGQGAEDTQYF. The gene calls are TRBV5-1 and TRBJ2-3, with TRBD1 matching over 12 bases. The CDR3 extends over 16 amino acids. CDR1 and CDR2 (germline): SGHRS, YFSETQ. Trimming cost V 2 bases and J 5 bases; bases outside gene matches: 6.

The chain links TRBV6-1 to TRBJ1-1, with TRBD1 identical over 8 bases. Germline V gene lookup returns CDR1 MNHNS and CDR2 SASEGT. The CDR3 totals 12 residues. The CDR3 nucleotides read TGTGCTGTCCAAGACAGGGGAGGAGAAGCTTTCTTT. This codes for CAVQDRGGEAFF.

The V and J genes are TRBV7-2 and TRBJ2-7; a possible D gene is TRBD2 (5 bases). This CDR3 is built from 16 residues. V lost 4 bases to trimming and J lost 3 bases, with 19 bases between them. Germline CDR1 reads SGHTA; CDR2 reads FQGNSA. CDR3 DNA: TGTGCCAGCAGCTCGAGGGCCTTCCCTGATGGCTACGAGCAGTACTTC. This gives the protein CASSSRAFPDGYEQYF. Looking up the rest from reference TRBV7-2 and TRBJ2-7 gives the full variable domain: GAGVSQSPSNKVTEKGKDVELRCDPISGHTALYWYRQSLGQGLEFLIYFQGNSAPDKSGLPSDRFSAERTGGSVSTLTIQRTQQEDSAVYLCASSSRAFPDGYEQYFGPGTRLTVT.

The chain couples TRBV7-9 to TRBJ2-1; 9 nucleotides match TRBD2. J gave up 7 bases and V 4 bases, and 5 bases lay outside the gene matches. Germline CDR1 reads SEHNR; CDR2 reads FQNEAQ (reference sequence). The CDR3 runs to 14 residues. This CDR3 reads CASSSLAGVNEQFF. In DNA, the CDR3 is TGTGCCAGCAGCTCCTTAGCGGGAGTAAATGAGCAGTTCTTC.

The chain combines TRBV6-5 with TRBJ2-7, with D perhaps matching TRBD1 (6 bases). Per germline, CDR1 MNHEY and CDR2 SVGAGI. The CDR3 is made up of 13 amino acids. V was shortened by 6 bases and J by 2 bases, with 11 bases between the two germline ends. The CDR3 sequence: CASSRQATYEQYF. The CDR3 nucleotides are TGTGCCAGCAGCCGACAGGCCACCTACGAGCAGTACTTC.

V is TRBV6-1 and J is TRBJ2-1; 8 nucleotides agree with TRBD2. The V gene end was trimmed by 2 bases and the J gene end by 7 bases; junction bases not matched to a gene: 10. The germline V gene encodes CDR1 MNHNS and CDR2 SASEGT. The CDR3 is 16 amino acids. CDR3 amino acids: CASSEWVSGSGNEQFF. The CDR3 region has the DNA TGTGCCAGCAGTGAATGGGTCAGCGGGAGTGGGAATGAGCAGTTCTTC.

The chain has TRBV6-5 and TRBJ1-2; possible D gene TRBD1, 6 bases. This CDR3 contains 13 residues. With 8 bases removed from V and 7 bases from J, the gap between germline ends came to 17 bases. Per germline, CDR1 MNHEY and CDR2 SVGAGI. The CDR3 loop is CASLPQGRGGYTF. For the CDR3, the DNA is TGTGCCAGCCTCCCGCAGGGGAGAGGTGGCTACACCTTC.

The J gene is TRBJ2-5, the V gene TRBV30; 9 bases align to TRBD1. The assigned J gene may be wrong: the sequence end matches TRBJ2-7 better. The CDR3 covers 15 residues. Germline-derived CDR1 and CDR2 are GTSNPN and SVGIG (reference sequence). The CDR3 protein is CAWGHGTGISYEQYF. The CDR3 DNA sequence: TGTGCCTGGGGGCACGGGACAGGGATTTCTTACGAGCAGTACTTC.

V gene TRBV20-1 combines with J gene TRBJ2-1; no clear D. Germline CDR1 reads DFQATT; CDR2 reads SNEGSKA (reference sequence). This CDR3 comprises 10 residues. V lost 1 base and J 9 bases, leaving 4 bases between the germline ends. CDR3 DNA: TGCAGTGCTAGAGGCAGTGAGCAGTTCTTC. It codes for CSARGSEQFF.

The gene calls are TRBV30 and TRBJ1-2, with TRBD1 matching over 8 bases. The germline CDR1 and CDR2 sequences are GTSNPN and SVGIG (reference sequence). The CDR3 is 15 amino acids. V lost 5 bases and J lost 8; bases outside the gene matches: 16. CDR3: CAWVVLRRGRGGYTF. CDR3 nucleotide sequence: TGTGCCTGGGTCGTGTTACGCAGGGGGCGCGGGGGCTACACCTTC.

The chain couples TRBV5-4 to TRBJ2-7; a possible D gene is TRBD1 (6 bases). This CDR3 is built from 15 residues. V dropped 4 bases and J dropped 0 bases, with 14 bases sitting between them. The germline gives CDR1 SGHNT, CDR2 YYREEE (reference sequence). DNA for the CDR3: TGTGCCAGCAGCGTTCCCGACAGGCCCTCCTACGAGCAGTACTTC. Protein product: CASSVPDRPSYEQYF. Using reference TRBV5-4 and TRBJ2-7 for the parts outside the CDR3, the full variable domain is ETGVTQSPTHLIKTRGQQVTLRCSSQSGHNTVSWYQQALGQGPQFIFQYYREEENGRGNFPPRFSGLQFPNYSSELNVNALELDDSALYLCASSVPDRPSYEQYFGPGTRLTVT.

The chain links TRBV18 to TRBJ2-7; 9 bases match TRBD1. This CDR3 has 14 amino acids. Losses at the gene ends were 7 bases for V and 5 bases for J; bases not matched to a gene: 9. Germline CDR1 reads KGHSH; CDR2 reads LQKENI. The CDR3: CASFSGTGFDEQYF. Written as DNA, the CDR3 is TGTGCCAGCTTTTCCGGGACAGGGTTCGACGAGCAGTACTTC.

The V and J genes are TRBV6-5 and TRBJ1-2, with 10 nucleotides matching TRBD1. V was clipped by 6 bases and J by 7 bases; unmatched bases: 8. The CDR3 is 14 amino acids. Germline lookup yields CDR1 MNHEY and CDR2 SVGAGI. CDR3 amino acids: CASRAGQGFGGYTF. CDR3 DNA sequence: TGTGCCAGCAGGGCGGGACAGGGGTTCGGTGGCTACACCTTC.

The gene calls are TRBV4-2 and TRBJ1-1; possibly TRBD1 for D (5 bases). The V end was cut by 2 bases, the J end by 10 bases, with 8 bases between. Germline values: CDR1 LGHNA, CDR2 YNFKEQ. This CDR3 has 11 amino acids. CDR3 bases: TGTGCCAGCAGCCAACCTGGGGCAGCTTTCTTT. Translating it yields CASSQPGAAFF.

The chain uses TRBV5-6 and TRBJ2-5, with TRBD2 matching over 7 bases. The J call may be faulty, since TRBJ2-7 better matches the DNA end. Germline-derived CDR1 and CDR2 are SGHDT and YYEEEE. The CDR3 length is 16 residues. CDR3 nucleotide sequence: TGTGCCAGCAGCTTGGGGGAGGGGAGGGGACCCTACGAGCAGTACTTC. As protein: CASSLGEGRGPYEQYF.

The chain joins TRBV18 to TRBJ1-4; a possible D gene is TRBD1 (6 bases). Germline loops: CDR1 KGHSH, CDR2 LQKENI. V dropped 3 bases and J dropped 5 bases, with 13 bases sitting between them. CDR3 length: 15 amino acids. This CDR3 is CASSPVGRGNEKLFF. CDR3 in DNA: TGTGCCAGCTCACCGGTTGGCAGGGGAAATGAAAAACTGTTTTTT.

CDR3 nucleotides: TGTGCCAGCAGATCGGGACAGGTCCCCACAGATACGCAGTATTTT. Residues: CASRSGQVPTDTQYF. V usage is TRBV6-5 and J usage is TRBJ2-3, with 8 bases lining up with TRBD1. Germline V gene lookup returns CDR1 MNHEY and CDR2 SVGAGI. With V trimmed by 6 bases and J by 2 bases, 7 bases remained unmatched. The CDR3 extends over 15 amino acids.

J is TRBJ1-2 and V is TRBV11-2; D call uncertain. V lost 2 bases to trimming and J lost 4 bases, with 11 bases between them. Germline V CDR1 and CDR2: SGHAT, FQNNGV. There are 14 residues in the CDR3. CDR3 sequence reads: CASSLSPQVYGYTF. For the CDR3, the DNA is TGTGCCAGCAGCTTAAGTCCCCAGGTCTATGGCTACACCTTC.

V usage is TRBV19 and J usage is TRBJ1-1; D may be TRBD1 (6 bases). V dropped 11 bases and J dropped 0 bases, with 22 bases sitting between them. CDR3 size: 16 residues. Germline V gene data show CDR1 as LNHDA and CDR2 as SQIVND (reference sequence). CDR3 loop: CAASGTGGVLNTEAFF. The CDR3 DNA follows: TGTGCCGCTTCCGGGACGGGGGGCGTACTGAACACTGAAGCTTTCTTT.

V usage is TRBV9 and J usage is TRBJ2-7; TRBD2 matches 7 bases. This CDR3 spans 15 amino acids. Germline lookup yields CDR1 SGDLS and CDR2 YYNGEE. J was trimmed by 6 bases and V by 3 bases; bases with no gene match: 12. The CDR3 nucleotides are TGTGCCAGCAGCGACGGGCGGGGGTACGGGACCGAGCAGTACTTC. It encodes CASSDGRGYGTEQYF.

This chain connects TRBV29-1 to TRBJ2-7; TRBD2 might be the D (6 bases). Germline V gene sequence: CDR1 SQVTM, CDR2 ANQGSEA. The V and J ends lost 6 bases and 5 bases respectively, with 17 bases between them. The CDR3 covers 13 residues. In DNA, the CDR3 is TGCAGCGTGGGGAGGAGTCGCGGGAACGAGCAGTACTTC. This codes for CSVGRSRGNEQYF.

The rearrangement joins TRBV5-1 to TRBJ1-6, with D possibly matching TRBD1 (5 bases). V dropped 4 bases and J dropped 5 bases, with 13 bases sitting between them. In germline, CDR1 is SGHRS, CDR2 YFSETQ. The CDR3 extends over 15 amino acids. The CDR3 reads CASSRTSVDNSPLHF. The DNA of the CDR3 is TGCGCCAGCAGCAGGACATCGGTGGATAATTCACCCCTCCACTTT.

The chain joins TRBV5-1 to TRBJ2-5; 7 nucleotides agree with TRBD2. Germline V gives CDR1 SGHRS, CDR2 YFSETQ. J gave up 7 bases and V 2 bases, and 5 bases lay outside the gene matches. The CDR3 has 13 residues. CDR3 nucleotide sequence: TGCGCCAGCAGCTTCGGCGGGGGAGGGACCCAGTACTTC. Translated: CASSFGGGGTQYF.

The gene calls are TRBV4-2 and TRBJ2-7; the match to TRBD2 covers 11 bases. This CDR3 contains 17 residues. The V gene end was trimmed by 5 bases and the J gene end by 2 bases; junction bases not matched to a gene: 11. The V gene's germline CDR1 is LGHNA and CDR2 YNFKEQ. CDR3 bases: TGTGCCAGCAGCGCCCTCCTCGGTAGCGGGGGGGCCTACGAGCAGTACTTC. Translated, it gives CASSALLGSGGAYEQYF.